This T cell receptor beta chain originates from a study of blood T cell repertoires in COVID-19 (dated by TCRdb to between 2020 and 2021). Regarding the complete study: Collaborator samples came from the United States, Italy and Spain and covered acute and convalescent phases of COVID-19. The prospective study material was composed of cDNA or gDNA derived from T cells, B-cell-depleted T cells, or PBMCs. The dataset comprised deeply sampled blood TCRbeta repertoires from subjects exposed to, actively infected with, or recovered from COVID-19. The repertoires were released in a freely available public database intended as a resource for research on the immune response to SARS-CoV-2. Samples came from the ongoing ImmuneRACE study (first 160 participants) plus 1,254 subjects from 6 global collaborators. The sample metadata nearly always contained a de-identified subject ID, COVID-19 status, age in years and sex. Where HLA class I and class II types were available, the types were taken from metadata supplied by the sample provider, not from assay-based typing. Paper-wide results and their limitations: The quantity of clinical and demographic metadata differed by source and by participant and was supplied without curation.

TCRbeta CDR3 regions were amplified from genomic DNA by means of the immunoSEQ Assay, a bias-controlled multiplex PCR. The authors' pipeline ran thus. The number of nucleated cells in each sample was estimated from the amplification of reference gene primers within the assay. To quantify the absolute abundance of each unique TCRbeta CDR3 rearrangement, sequence reads were collapsed and filtered. For each sample, productive Simpson clonality was calculated as the square root of Simpson's diversity index across productive rearrangements. TCRdb's version of the immuneACCESS table is confined to in-frame rearrangements and falls short of the full clone set. An unresolved V gene accounts for under half of the shortfall where checked; the remainder is of unknown origin. V and J calls and clone size are those listed in that table; D and trimming were worked out from the DNA. Present in this sample are tens of thousands of clones, 82% of which were seen just once. The top ten clones comprise around 15% of the sample.

Collaborating institutions collected whole blood in K2EDTA tubes following their own protocols. For TCRbeta analysis, collaborators shipped samples as frozen whole blood, isolated PBMCs, or DNA extracted from either of those sample types. The count of this clone is one. The antigen it binds to is not known. Base qualities were left out, and no much larger clone turns up one base away. V is reduced by 1 base and J by 2 bases, leaving a spacing of 7 bases between them. Based on the germline V gene (reference sequence), the CDR1 and CDR2 sequences are LGHDT and YNNKEL. Counted from cysteine to phenylalanine, this CDR3 has 14 amino acids. Only CDR3 DNA is held: 42 bases, read in frame from base 1.

The sample consisted of peripheral blood. The source of this sequence is an elderly woman with acute or convalescent COVID-19. Recombination joined TRBV3-1 (or the pseudogene TRBV3-2) with TRBJ2-3, with a tentative D gene TRBD1 over 5 matching bases. The CDR3 protein sequence reads: CASSQVGATDTQYF. The DNA reads TGTGCCAGCAGCCAAGTAGGGGCCACAGATACGCAGTATTTT.